The next 21 T cell receptor beta chains were all read from a single sample in a study of radiotherapy plus CTLA-4 blockade in lung cancer. Assay: immunoSEQ multiplex PCR; the TCRdb copy retains only in-frame clones and omits some. The sample records some 110,000 clones, roughly 80% being singletons. This material consisted of peripheral blood, taken from a patient treated with radiotherapy plus ipilimumab. The origin of the receptors is a human donor with non-small cell lung cancer who had a partial response to radiotherapy plus ipilimumab.

This chain links TRBV6-1 with TRBJ1-4, with a weak D call TRBD1 (6 bases). The germline CDR1 and CDR2 sequences are MNHNS and SASEGT. The CDR3 has 15 amino acids. Trimming removed 0 bases from V and 16 bases from J, with 21 bases in between. The CDR3 reads CASSEAAGAGLKWFF. CDR3 in DNA: TGTGCCAGCAGTGAAGCTGCGGGGGCTGGGTTGAAATGGTTTTTT.

The V and J genes are TRBV11-2 and TRBJ1-2; D is perhaps TRBD1 (6 bases). Germline assignment: CDR1 SGHAT and CDR2 FQNNGV. Trimming left V 4 bases short and J 4 bases short, with 13 bases between. This CDR3 has 14 residues. The CDR3 protein is CASSSLGGGYGYTF. The CDR3, as DNA: TGTGCCAGCAGCTCCCTGGGAGGGGGCTATGGCTACACCTTC.

The gene calls are TRBV27 and TRBJ2-1, with a tentative D call TRBD1 (6 bases). The V gene's germline CDR1 is MNHEY and CDR2 SMNVEV (reference sequence). The CDR3 is 17 residues long. V was trimmed by 5 bases and J by 0 bases, leaving 17 bases between them. CDR3 loop: CASSPPYRVSSYNEQFF. CDR3 DNA: TGTGCCAGCAGTCCACCGTACAGGGTAAGCTCCTACAATGAGCAGTTCTTC.

The gene calls are TRBV7-9 and TRBJ2-1, with 7 nucleotides matching TRBD2. The germline V gene has CDR1 SEHNR and CDR2 FQNEAQ (reference sequence). This CDR3 region has 15 residues. Trimming took 5 bases from V and 9 from J; bases not matched to a gene: 13. The CDR3 nucleotides read TGTGCCAGCAGCCCTCGACTAGGGGAGCGGGGTGAGCAGTTCTTC. It encodes CASSPRLGERGEQFF.

The gene calls are TRBV5-5 and TRBJ1-4, with 7 nucleotides matching TRBD1. V was pared by 3 bases and J by 0 bases, with 5 bases of the junction left unmatched. CDR3 length equals 16 residues. Germline CDR1 SGHKS, CDR2 YYEKEE (reference sequence). The CDR3 sequence: CASSWGQIATNEKLFF. CDR3 nucleotides: TGTGCCAGCAGCTGGGGACAGATTGCAACTAATGAAAAACTGTTTTTT.

This clone was counted ten times or more. The rearrangement joins TRBV7-9 to TRBJ1-5; D might be TRBD1 (5 bases). The germline V and J ends were trimmed by 0 bases and 2 bases, with 17 bases remaining between them. The CDR3 runs 18 residues. Germline-derived CDR1 and CDR2 are SEHNR and FQNEAQ (reference sequence). The CDR3 sequence: CASSLAVRDEYGNQPQHF. The CDR3 bases are TGTGCCAGCAGCTTAGCGGTCAGGGATGAATATGGCAATCAGCCCCAGCATTTT.

The rearrangement links TRBV7-2 to TRBJ2-5; D gene unclear. Germline V CDR1 and CDR2: SGHTA, FQGNSA. Trimming took 5 bases from V and 4 from J, leaving 11 bases between them. The CDR3 is 13 amino acids. The CDR3 bases are TGTGCCAGCAGCCCCAGGATGGCAGAGACCCAGTACTTC. As protein: CASSPRMAETQYF.

The genes are TRBV19 and TRBJ2-5; 12 bases align to TRBD2. CDR3 length: 19 amino acids. V lost 0 bases and J lost 5; bases outside the gene matches: 13. The germline V gene encodes CDR1 LNHDA and CDR2 SQIVND (reference sequence). CDR3 sequence reads: CASSIDFIPTSGSLETQYF. CDR3 coding DNA: TGTGCCAGTAGTATAGATTTTATCCCGACTAGCGGGAGTCTGGAGACCCAGTACTTC.

J is TRBJ1-1 and V is TRBV19; TRBD1 matches 8 bases. Per germline, CDR1 LNHDA and CDR2 SQIVND (reference sequence). The CDR3 has 11 amino acids. The V gene end was trimmed by 7 bases and the J gene end by 5 bases; junction bases not matched to a gene: 0. CDR3 coding DNA: TGTGCCAGTAACAGGGGGACTGAAGCTTTCTTT. It codes for CASNRGTEAFF. Based on the CDR3 plus reference TRBV19 and TRBJ1-1, the full variable domain is DGGITQSPKYLFRKEGQNVTLSCEQNLNHDAMYWYRQDPGQGLRLIYYSQIVNDFQKGDIAEGYSVSREKKESFPLTVTSAQKNPTAFYLCASNRGTEAFFGQGTRLTVV.

CDR3 sequence: CAISGTNRGDTQYF. CDR3 DNA: TGTGCCATCAGTGGAACGAACAGGGGAGATACGCAGTATTTT. This chain joins TRBV10-3 and TRBJ2-3, with 7 nucleotides matching TRBD1. The germline CDR1 and CDR2 sequences are ENHRY and SYGVKD. The V gene end was trimmed by 4 bases and the J gene end by 5 bases; junction bases not matched to a gene: 6. The CDR3 is 14 amino acids.

J is TRBJ1-5 and V is TRBV28, with D possibly being TRBD1 (5 bases). This CDR3 region has 15 residues. Germline-derived CDR1 and CDR2 are MDHEN and SYDVKM. V shed 6 bases and J shed 2 bases, with 14 bases lying between them. CDR3 residues: CASSFQGFGNQPQHF. CDR3 DNA: TGTGCCAGCAGCTTTCAGGGATTCGGCAATCAGCCCCAGCATTTT.

This chain uses TRBV6-5 with TRBJ1-2; no clear D gene. Trimming left V 2 bases short and J 0 bases short, with 10 bases between. The CDR3 is 15 residues long. Per the germline V gene, CDR1 is MNHEY and CDR2 is SVGAGI. In nucleotides, the CDR3 is TGTGCCAGCAGTTACCGGCAGCGAGCTAACTATGGCTACACCTTC. Encoded protein: CASSYRQRANYGYTF.

The chain links TRBV5-1 to TRBJ2-1, with TRBD1 as a possible D gene (6 bases). This CDR3 is built from 14 residues. CDR1 SGHRS and CDR2 YFSETQ come from the germline V gene. V lost 1 base to trimming and J lost 5 bases, with 10 bases between them. The CDR3 DNA reads TGCGCCAGCAGCTTGCTACAGGGCAACAATGAGCAGTTCTTC. As protein: CASSLLQGNNEQFF.

The rearrangement links TRBV7-7 to TRBJ2-2; tentatively, D is TRBD2 (6 bases). The CDR3 has 13 amino acids. Germline CDR1 is SSHAT and CDR2 is FNYEAQ (reference sequence). The CDR3 reads CASSREFTGELFF. The CDR3 DNA sequence: TGTGCTAGCTCCCGGGAGTTCACCGGGGAGCTGTTTTTT.

V gene TRBV4-1 combines with J gene TRBJ2-1, with TRBD2 as a possible D gene (5 bases). V lost 1 base, J lost 6 bases, and 13 bases lay in between. CDR1 is MGHRA and CDR2 is YSYEKL in the germline V gene. There are 15 residues in the CDR3. CDR3 DNA sequence: TGCGCCAGCAGCCAAGGGGAGATAGCGCGCAATGAGCAGTTCTTC. It encodes CASSQGEIARNEQFF.

This clone was picked up one time. As DNA, the CDR3 is TGTGCCAGCAGCCGCGGGACCAAGCGGCCTGAAGCTTTCTTT. Encoded protein: CASSRGTKRPEAFF. The gene calls are TRBV11-2 and TRBJ1-1; D may be TRBD1 (5 bases). CDR1 and CDR2 (germline): SGHAT, FQNNGV. V shed 5 bases and J shed 6 bases, with 16 bases lying between them. CDR3 length equals 14 residues.

The chain carries TRBV29-1 and TRBJ2-5; a weak D match, TRBD2 (7 bases). Germline lookup yields CDR1 SQVTM and CDR2 ANQGSEA. V was clipped by 6 bases and J by 6 bases, with 17 bases between them. The CDR3 is 13 amino acids. CDR3 sequence: CSVGGLSGKTQYF. Written as DNA, the CDR3 is TGCAGCGTGGGGGGGCTCTCCGGAAAGACCCAGTACTTC.

The V call is TRBV28, the J call TRBJ1-2, with a tentative D call TRBD1 (5 bases). The CDR3 is 14 residues long. CDR1 and CDR2 from the germline V gene are MDHEN and SYDVKM. Deletions cut 2 bases from V and 5 bases from J, with 12 bases between. The CDR3: CASSLGARSYGYTF. In DNA, the CDR3 is TGTGCCAGCAGTTTAGGGGCCAGATCTTATGGCTACACCTTC.

This chain connects TRBV11-2 to TRBJ1-1; D gene unclear. Germline CDR1 is SGHAT and CDR2 is FQNNGV. V was pared by 2 bases and J by 4 bases, with 17 bases between. The CDR3 runs 16 residues. The CDR3 here is CASSLQDFRGTTEAFF. As DNA, the CDR3 is TGTGCCAGCAGCTTACAGGACTTCCGAGGTACCACTGAAGCTTTCTTT.

The rearrangement links TRBV28 to TRBJ2-2, with D perhaps matching TRBD2 (6 bases). The CDR3 contains 15 residues. V dropped 0 bases and J dropped 5 bases, with 10 bases sitting between them. Germline CDR1 MDHEN, CDR2 SYDVKM. CDR3 loop: CASSLWRGITGELFF. CDR3 nucleotide sequence: TGTGCCAGCAGTTTATGGCGGGGAATAACCGGGGAGCTGTTTTTT.

The chain employs TRBV5-4 and TRBJ2-5, with a possible D match to TRBD2 (5 bases). The J call may be incorrect, as the DNA end agrees better with TRBJ2-7. The CDR3 loop spans 15 amino acids. Per the germline V gene, CDR1 is SGHNT and CDR2 is YYREEE (reference sequence). In DNA form, the CDR3 reads TGTGCCAGCAGTTTTGATACTAGTCCGTTCTACGAGCAGTACTTC. Its protein product is CASSFDTSPFYEQYF.